The rows below give T cell receptor beta chains drawn from one sample of a study of blood T cell repertoires in COVID-19. Libraries were prepared by immunoSEQ multiplex PCR; TCRdb keeps only in-frame clonotypes and omits some of them. The sample gives 60,000 to 75,000 clones, roughly 91% of which show up once; just under 7.5% is in the top ten. The sample was peripheral blood. The receptor source for this set is a middle-aged man with COVID-19, enrolled during active disease. Both conserved end residues are part of each CDR3. The order of the fields is CDR3 DNA, CDR3 protein, clone size, CDR3 length, V gene, D gene, J gene. The D gene is left open where the match is weak. Rows may omit the clone size; those that give it use once, few, many or a size class.

TGTGCCAGCAGCCAAATGCGGGGTCTTGGAAACACCATATATTTT CASSQMRGLGNTIYF - 15 TRBV3-1/TRBV3-2 - TRBJ1-3
TGTGCCTGTAGGAAGGGGGTTTCGGACACCGGGGAGCTGTTTTTT CACRKGVSDTGELFF - 15 TRBV30 - TRBJ2-2
TGTGCCAGCAGCCCCCCCCGGGGAGGGACAGGGGGAAATGAAAAACTGTTTTTT CASSPPRGGTGGNEKLFF - 18 TRBV9 TRBD1 TRBJ1-4
TGTGCCAGCAGTCTGGGACAGGGGGCTGGCAATCAGCCCCAGCATTTT CASSLGQGAGNQPQHF - 16 TRBV28 TRBD1 TRBJ1-5
TGTGCCAGCAGCTTAGCCGTCCCGGGACAGGTTTATTTT CASSLAVPGQVYF - 13 TRBV7-6 TRBD1 TRBJ2-3
TGCAGTGCTAGTTGGACAGGGGGCGTTTATACGCAGTATTTT CSASWTGGVYTQYF - 14 TRBV20-1 TRBD1 TRBJ2-3
TGTGCCAGCAGCTCGCAGGGATACGAGCAGTACTTC CASSSQGYEQYF - 12 TRBV11-2 - TRBJ2-7
TGTGCCAGCAGTTACTCGTACAGTGGCAATCAGCCCCAGCATTTT CASSYSYSGNQPQHF - 15 TRBV6-5 - TRBJ1-5
TGTGCCAGCAGAGAGAGTTTAGATACGCAGTATTTT CASRESLDTQYF - 12 TRBV2 - TRBJ2-3
TGTGCCAGCAGCTTCGGGTTCGGACAGGGCTACAATGAGCAGTTCTTC CASSFGFGQGYNEQFF - 16 TRBV5-6 TRBD1 TRBJ2-1
TGTGCCAGCAGTTTGCAGTACACCGGGGAGCTGTTTTTT CASSLQYTGELFF - 13 TRBV27 - TRBJ2-2
TGCGCCAGCAGCGAGGGACAGATTAATGAAAAACTGTTTTTT CASSEGQINEKLFF - 14 TRBV5-1 TRBD1 TRBJ1-4
TGTGCCAGCAGTCCAGGACTAGCGGGGGGGGATGAGCAGTTCTTC CASSPGLAGGDEQFF - 15 TRBV28 TRBD2 TRBJ2-1
TGTGCCATCAGTGAAGGAGCCTCTGGGGCCAACGTCCTGACTTTC CAISEGASGANVLTF - 15 TRBV10-3 - TRBJ2-6
TGTGCCAGCAGCTCCCTTACGGGGGGGTCCTACAATGAGCAGTTCTTC CASSSLTGGSYNEQFF - 16 TRBV5-6 TRBD2 TRBJ2-1
TGCGCCAGCGCCCCTTCAGGGCTTAGCTCCTACAATGAGCAGTTCTTC CASAPSGLSSYNEQFF few 16 TRBV5-1 - TRBJ2-1
TGTGCCATCAGGCCGTCCATTCTACAGGGCGGCTACACCTTC CAIRPSILQGGYTF - 14 TRBV10-3 - TRBJ1-2
TGTGCCAGTAGTATAGATCGAGGGGGTTGGGCTTTCTTT CASSIDRGGWAFF once 13 TRBV19 - TRBJ1-1
TGCGCCAGCAGCCAAGTCCTCACGACAGGTAGTTCCTACAATGAGCAGTTCTTC CASSQVLTTGSSYNEQFF - 18 TRBV4-1 - TRBJ2-1
TGCGCCAGCAGCCAAAGCGGGGCTTATAACACAGATACGCAGTATTTT CASSQSGAYNTDTQYF - 16 TRBV4-1 TRBD2 TRBJ2-3
TGTGCCAGCAGCCGGGAGGAGCCCGGGGAGCTGTTTTTT CASSREEPGELFF - 13 TRBV5-4 TRBD2 TRBJ2-2
TGTGCCAGCAGCTTAGATCACGGCGGGGAGCAGTACTTC CASSLDHGGEQYF - 13 TRBV11-2 - TRBJ2-7
TGTGCCAGCAGCCAAGGGACTAGCGGAACCTACAATGAGCAGTTCTTC CASSQGTSGTYNEQFF - 16 TRBV3-1/TRBV3-2 TRBD2 TRBJ2-1
TGTGCCAGCAGCTTATTGCGGGGGGGCCCTTACAATGAGCAGTTCTTC CASSLLRGGPYNEQFF - 16 TRBV11-2 TRBD2 TRBJ2-1
TGTGCCAGCAGTGGTCTTTATGAGCAGTACTTC CASSGLYEQYF - 11 TRBV25-1 - TRBJ2-7
TGTGCCAGCAGCTCACTGCCGGAGTCCAACACCATATATTTT CASSSLPESNTIYF - 14 TRBV5-5 - TRBJ1-3
TGTGCCTGGAGTGTCACGCGGGGGGGCGGTAATGAGCAGTTCTTC CAWSVTRGGGNEQFF - 15 TRBV30 TRBD2 TRBJ2-1
TGTGCCAGCAGTTATATCTATGGCTACACCTTC CASSYIYGYTF - 11 TRBV2 - TRBJ1-2
TGCGCCAGCAGTGGTGGTGTCGGGGAAAAACTGTTTTTT CASSGGVGEKLFF - 13 TRBV10-2 - TRBJ1-4
TGTGCCACCAGTGACTTACTAGCGGGGGGGCTTAATGAGCAGTTCTTC CATSDLLAGGLNEQFF - 16 TRBV24-1 TRBD2 TRBJ2-1
TGTGCCTGGAGTCCCGGAGGGGTTGAAGAGACCCAGTACTTC CAWSPGGVEETQYF - 14 TRBV30 - TRBJ2-5
TGTGCCAGCAGCTTGGCAGGGGGCGGAAACACCATATATTTT CASSLAGGGNTIYF - 14 TRBV5-4 TRBD1 TRBJ1-3
TGTGCCAGCAGCCTAGCGGGGGGCCTCGATACGCAGTATTTT CASSLAGGLDTQYF - 14 TRBV6-6 TRBD2 TRBJ2-3
TGTGCCAGCAGCTTAGCAGAGAACACTGAAGCTTTCTTT CASSLAENTEAFF - 13 TRBV13 - TRBJ1-1
TGTGCCAGCAGTGTGTCCAGCGGAGAGACCCAGTACTTC CASSVSSGETQYF - 13 TRBV6-4 - TRBJ2-5
TGCAGCGTTGTCGTAGGGGGCGATGAAAAACTGTTTTTT CSVVVGGDEKLFF - 13 TRBV29-1 TRBD1 TRBJ1-4
TGTGCCAGCAGCTTGGAAATCGGGACAGGGGTCGGCTACACCTTC CASSLEIGTGVGYTF - 15 TRBV5-4 TRBD1 TRBJ1-2
TGTGCCATCAGTGAGTCCGCCCCCGGGGGTGAGCAGTTCTTC CAISESAPGGEQFF - 14 TRBV10-3 - TRBJ2-1
TGTGCCAGCAGGAAGACAGGGGAAAAACTGTTTTTT CASRKTGEKLFF - 12 TRBV12-3/TRBV12-4 TRBD1 TRBJ1-4
TGTGCCACCGTGGGGGCTCGGACTGGCAATCAGCCCCAGCATTTT CATVGARTGNQPQHF - 15 TRBV6-6 - TRBJ1-5
TGTGCCAGCAGCTTAGGCTCCGGGGATACGCAGTATTTT CASSLGSGDTQYF - 13 TRBV11-3 - TRBJ2-3
TGCGCCAGCAGCCAACCGATACTCTCTGGAAACACCATATATTTT CASSQPILSGNTIYF - 15 TRBV4-1 - TRBJ1-3
TGCGCCAGCAGCTTGACAGGGGTTAATGAAAAACTGTTTTTT CASSLTGVNEKLFF - 14 TRBV5-1 TRBD1 TRBJ1-4
TGTGCCAGCACCTTCGCTGGGTCCGGGGACACCGGGGAGCTGTTTTTT CASTFAGSGDTGELFF once 16 TRBV11-2 - TRBJ2-2
TGCGCCAGCAGCTTGTTCCTAGCGGGGGAAAATGAGCAGTTCTTC CASSLFLAGENEQFF - 15 TRBV5-1 TRBD2 TRBJ2-1
TGTGCCAGCAGCTTAGATACAGGGGGCCTCTATGGCTACACCTTC CASSLDTGGLYGYTF - 15 TRBV11-2 TRBD1 TRBJ1-2
TGTGCCAGCAGCTTAAATTCTGTGGGGCAATCGAATTCACCCCTCCACTTT CASSLNSVGQSNSPLHF - 17 TRBV11-2 - TRBJ1-6
TGTGCCAGCACCCGCGTCGGGGGACAGGGCTTCCATGAGCAGTTCTTC CASTRVGGQGFHEQFF - 16 TRBV3-1/TRBV3-2 TRBD1 TRBJ2-1
TGTGCCTGGAGTATGGGGGGGACTGAAGCTTTCTTT CAWSMGGTEAFF once 12 TRBV30 - TRBJ1-1